This entry lists 14 T cell receptor beta chains sequenced from one sample in a study of cytomegalovirus exposure and HLA in healthy donors. PCR involved 60 Vbeta and 13 Jbeta primers. Profiling relied on immunoSEQ multiplex PCR, and the TCRdb table lists in-frame clones only, not all of them. Counted here are over 85,000 clones, about 8% occurring once; the ten biggest clones make up 2% to 2.5%. Sequences were obtained from PBMCs. Source of these receptors: a man over 45 in good health and CMV-seronegative.

This clone came up a few times. The same CDR3 is also encoded by other DNA sequences in this sample. The rearrangement links TRBV18 to TRBJ2-5; possible D gene TRBD2, 6 bases. There are 13 residues in the CDR3. Germline V CDR1 and CDR2: KGHSH, LQKENI. The V end was cut by 0 bases, the J end by 5 bases, with 7 bases between. The CDR3 sequence: CASSPPGGETQYF. The CDR3 DNA follows: TGTGCCAGCTCACCACCGGGAGGCGAGACCCAGTACTTC.

This clone appeared a few times. The chain carries TRBV28 and TRBJ1-2; no reliable D call. CDR1 MDHEN and CDR2 SYDVKM come from the germline V gene. The germline V and J ends were trimmed by 3 bases and 4 bases, with 6 bases remaining between them. This CDR3 spans 12 amino acids. As DNA, the CDR3 is TGTGCCAGCAGTTTTGGCAGCTATGGCTACACCTTC. Translating gives CASSFGSYGYTF.

This chain connects TRBV4-3 to TRBJ2-7; 8 bases align to TRBD2. Germline V gene sequence: CDR1 LGHNA, CDR2 YSLEER. There are 17 residues in the CDR3. Unmatched junction bases numbered 7, after V lost 0 bases and J lost 0 bases. The CDR3 loop is CASSQDLLAGYSYEQYF. CDR3 bases: TGCGCCAGCAGCCAAGACTTGCTAGCGGGTTACTCCTACGAGCAGTACTTC.

V is TRBV30 and J is TRBJ2-5; D is uncertain. V was trimmed by 1 base and J by 5 bases, leaving 5 bases between them. Germline V lookup: CDR1 GTSNPN, CDR2 SVGIG (reference sequence). The CDR3 is 11 residues long. The CDR3 protein is CAWSARETQYF. CDR3 nucleotide sequence: TGTGCCTGGAGTGCGCGCGAGACCCAGTACTTC.

This chain's CDR3 is CASSDFRGGSTDTQYF. In DNA form, the CDR3 reads TGTGCCAGCAGTGATTTTAGGGGGGGAAGCACAGATACGCAGTATTTT. J is TRBJ2-3 and V is TRBV25-1, with D possibly TRBD2 on 7 matching bases. V lost 3 bases and J lost 0, with 13 bases in between. The CDR3 extends over 16 amino acids. The V gene's germline CDR1 is MGHDK and CDR2 SYGVNS.

In nucleotides, the CDR3 is TGTGCCAGCAGCCCCTCCGTCGGGGCGCGGGAAAGGCACGAGCAGTACTTC. Its translation: CASSPSVGARERHEQYF. V and J are TRBV9 and TRBJ2-7, with a tentative D call TRBD2 (6 bases). The CDR3 sequence is 17 residues long. Germline CDR1 is SGDLS and CDR2 is YYNGEE. V was pared by 4 bases and J by 5 bases, with 25 bases between.

This chain joins TRBV5-6 and TRBJ2-6, with D possibly being TRBD2 (6 bases). V was shortened by 3 bases and J by 0 bases, with 13 bases between the two germline ends. Germline V gives CDR1 SGHDT, CDR2 YYEEEE. The CDR3 is made up of 17 amino acids. CDR3 sequence: CASSSGLGVSGANVLTF. The DNA of the CDR3 is TGTGCCAGCAGCTCGGGACTTGGAGTCTCTGGGGCCAACGTCCTGACTTTC.

The V gene is TRBV10-3, the J gene TRBJ2-2; tentative D call: TRBD1 (5 bases). V shed 8 bases and J shed 3 bases, with 19 bases lying between them. CDR1 and CDR2 from the germline V gene are ENHRY and SYGVKD. The length of the CDR3 is 16 residues. The CDR3 region has the DNA TGTGCCATCCACCTCCCTGGGGCAGAGGACACCGGGGAGCTGTTTTTT. Amino acid sequence: CAIHLPGAEDTGELFF.

This clone was recorded a few times. V usage is TRBV27 and J usage is TRBJ2-7; TRBD2 agrees at 8 bases. The length of the CDR3 is 18 residues. Germline V gene sequence: CDR1 MNHEY, CDR2 SMNVEV (reference sequence). Trimming cost V 4 bases and J 2 bases; bases outside gene matches: 16. For the CDR3, the DNA is TGTGCCAGCAGTTCGGGGCCTGAAGGTAGCGGGGTAACCTACGAGCAGTACTTC. Its translation is CASSSGPEGSGVTYEQYF.

This chain connects TRBV12-5 to TRBJ1-1; no reliable D call. CDR3 length equals 15 residues. The V end lost 5 bases, the J end lost 0 bases, and 13 bases lay between the germline ends. Germline CDR1 and CDR2: LGHNT and FRNRAP. The CDR3 DNA reads as TGTGCTAGTGGTCCGGGGATATCGGTGAACACTGAAGCTTTCTTT. This gives the protein CASGPGISVNTEAFF.

This sequence joins TRBV27 and TRBJ2-1, with 7 bases matching TRBD2. The germline gives CDR1 MNHEY, CDR2 SMNVEV (reference sequence). The CDR3 totals 13 residues. Trimming at V came to 6 bases and at J to 9 bases, leaving 8 bases not matched to a gene. The CDR3 DNA follows: TGTGCCAGCAGCGATGGCGGGAGAAGTGAGCAGTTCTTC. Its translation: CASSDGGRSEQFF.

This clone was recorded a few times. This chain links TRBV6-1 with TRBJ1-5; D gene ambiguous. V was pared by 6 bases and J by 5 bases, with 14 bases between. From germline, CDR1 is MNHNS and CDR2 SASEGT. The CDR3 contains 14 residues. CDR3 protein: CASSPGFGYQPQHF. The CDR3 DNA reads as TGTGCCAGCAGCCCGGGGTTTGGCTATCAGCCCCAGCATTTT.

This chain uses TRBV7-6 with TRBJ2-7; TRBD2 agrees at 8 bases. This CDR3 region has 15 residues. In germline, CDR1 is SGHVS, CDR2 FNYEAQ. The V and J ends lost 0 bases and 6 bases, in that order; junction bases with no gene match: 7. The CDR3: CASSLAAGGSFEQYF. CDR3 coding DNA: TGTGCCAGCAGCTTAGCGGCGGGAGGCTCATTCGAGCAGTACTTC.

This clone was counted once. This chain joins TRBV7-2 and TRBJ1-1; 9 nucleotides align to TRBD1. This CDR3 region has 14 residues. CDR1 SGHTA and CDR2 FQGNSA come from the germline V gene. V shed 4 bases, J shed 3 bases, and the junction held 3 bases outside the gene matches. The DNA of the CDR3 is TGTGCCAGCAGCTCCAGACAGGGGGACACTGAAGCTTTCTTT. Its translation: CASSSRQGDTEAFF.